This T cell receptor (beta chain) was sequenced for a study of T cell repertoires in cytomegalovirus infection. Study overall: In the study, CMV epitopes included recently identified HLA-C-restricted and well-studied HLA-B-restricted ones. Public TCR beta signatures marked donors with CMV infection and the matching HLA.

V lost 2 bases and J 7 bases, leaving 9 bases between the germline ends. Germline CDR1 and CDR2: ENHRY and SYGVKD. CDR3 length equals 13 residues. TCRdb independently ran MiXCR on the reads; one entry per CDR3 protein. In the table there are about a million distinct CDR3 sequences, roughly 30% of which are singletons. In the case of this clonotype: Its antigen is not identified.

The rearrangement links TRBV10-3 to TRBJ2-1, with D perhaps matching TRBD2 (5 bases). The source of this sequence is a human donor in good health (CMV status not recorded). Some clones in this sample may be carry-over from other donors' samples. Sequencing used cultured CD8+ T cells from PBMCs, obtained from culture after CMV antigen stimulation. The CDR3 bases are TGTGCCATCAGTGAGGAGGGAATTAATGAGCAGTTCTTC. It encodes CAISEEGINEQFF.